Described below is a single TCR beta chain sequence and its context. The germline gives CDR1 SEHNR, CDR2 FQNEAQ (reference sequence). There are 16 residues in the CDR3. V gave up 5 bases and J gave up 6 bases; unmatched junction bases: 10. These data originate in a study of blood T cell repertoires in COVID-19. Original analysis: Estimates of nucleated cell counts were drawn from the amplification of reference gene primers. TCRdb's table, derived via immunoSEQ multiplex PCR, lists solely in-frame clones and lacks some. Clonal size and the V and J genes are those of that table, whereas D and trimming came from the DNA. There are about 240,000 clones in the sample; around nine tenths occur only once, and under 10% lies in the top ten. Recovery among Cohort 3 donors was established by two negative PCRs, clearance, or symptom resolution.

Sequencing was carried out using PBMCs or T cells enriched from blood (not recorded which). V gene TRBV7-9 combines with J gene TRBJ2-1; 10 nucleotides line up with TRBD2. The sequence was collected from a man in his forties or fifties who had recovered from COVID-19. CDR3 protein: CASSQVAGGPINEQFF. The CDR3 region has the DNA TGTGCCAGCAGCCAGGTAGCGGGAGGTCCTATCAATGAGCAGTTCTTC.